This TCR beta chain derives from a study of blood T cell repertoires in COVID-19. Trimming took off 1 base at V and 8 bases at J, with 5 bases between the two ends. The CDR3 is 11 residues long. CDR1 LGHDT and CDR2 YNNKEL come from the germline V gene (reference sequence). Methods used by the authors: Amplifying reference gene primers gave estimates of nucleated cell counts. Some clones are missing from TCRdb's copy, which holds only in-frame ones; the method was immunoSEQ multiplex PCR. Clone size and the V and J calls come from that table; the DNA yielded D and trimming. The sample holds around 85,000 clones, around 88% seen once.

The chain has TRBV3-1 (or the pseudogene TRBV3-2) and TRBJ1-2; no clear D gene. Material: peripheral blood. This clonotype was obtained from a man between 60 and 70 years old with acute or convalescent COVID-19. The CDR3 loop reads CASSQVSGYTF. CDR3 nucleotides: TGTGCCAGCAGCCAAGTGAGCGGCTACACCTTC.